Described below is a single T cell receptor beta chain sequence and its context. Participant ages covered about 18 to 100 years across 25 or so US areas. This specimen comes from a study of blood T cell repertoires in COVID-19. At the level of the study: Sources were T cells, B-cell-depleted T cells, or PBMCs; the material itself was cDNA or gDNA.

Sequencing was performed with immunoSEQ multiplex PCR; in TCRdb, only in-frame clones are kept and a portion is missing. The data hold more than 250,000 clones, with approximately 85% observed a single time. The CDR3 runs 14 residues. Per the germline V gene, CDR1 is SGHNT and CDR2 is YYREEE (reference sequence). V lost 4 bases, J lost 4 bases, and 13 bases lay in between. Sequencing was done on a sample of PBMCs or T cells enriched from blood (not recorded which). J is TRBJ2-3 and V is TRBV5-4; a possible D gene is TRBD1 (5 bases). The source of this sequence is a young man who had recovered from COVID-19. CDR3 amino acids: CASSPRAFADTQYF. As DNA, the CDR3 is TGTGCCAGCAGCCCCAGGGCTTTCGCAGATACGCAGTATTTT.